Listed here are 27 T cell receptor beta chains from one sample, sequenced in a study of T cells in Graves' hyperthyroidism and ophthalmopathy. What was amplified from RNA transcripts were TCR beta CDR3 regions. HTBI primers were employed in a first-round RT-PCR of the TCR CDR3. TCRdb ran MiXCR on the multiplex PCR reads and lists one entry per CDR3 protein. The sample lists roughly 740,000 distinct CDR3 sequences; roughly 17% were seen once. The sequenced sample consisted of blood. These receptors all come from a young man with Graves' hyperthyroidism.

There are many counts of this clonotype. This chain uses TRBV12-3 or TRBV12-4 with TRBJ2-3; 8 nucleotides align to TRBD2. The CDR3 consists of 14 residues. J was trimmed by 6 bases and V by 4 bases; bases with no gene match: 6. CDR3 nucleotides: TGTGCCAGCAGTTCCGGGACTAGGGCGGATACGCAGTATTTT. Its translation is CASSSGTRADTQYF.

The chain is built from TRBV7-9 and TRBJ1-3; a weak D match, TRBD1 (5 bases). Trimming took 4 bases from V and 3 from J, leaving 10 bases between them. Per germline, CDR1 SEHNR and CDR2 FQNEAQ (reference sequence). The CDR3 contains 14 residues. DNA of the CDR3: TGTGCCAGCAGCTCCGGGGGAGTTGGAAACACCATATATTTT. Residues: CASSSGGVGNTIYF.

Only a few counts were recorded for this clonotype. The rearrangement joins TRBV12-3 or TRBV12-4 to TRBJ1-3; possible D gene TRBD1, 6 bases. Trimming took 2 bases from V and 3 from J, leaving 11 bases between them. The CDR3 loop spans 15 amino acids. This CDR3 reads CASSLRGAGGNTIYF. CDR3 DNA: TGTGCCAGCAGTTTAAGGGGGGCAGGTGGAAACACCATATATTTT.

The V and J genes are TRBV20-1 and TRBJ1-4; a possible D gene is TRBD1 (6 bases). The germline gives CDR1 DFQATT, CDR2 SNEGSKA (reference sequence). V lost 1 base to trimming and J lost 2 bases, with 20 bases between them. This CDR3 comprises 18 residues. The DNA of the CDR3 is TGCAGTGCTAGAGCCTACCTCAGGGGCCGAGTGACTAATGAAAAACTGTTTTTT. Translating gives CSARAYLRGRVTNEKLFF.

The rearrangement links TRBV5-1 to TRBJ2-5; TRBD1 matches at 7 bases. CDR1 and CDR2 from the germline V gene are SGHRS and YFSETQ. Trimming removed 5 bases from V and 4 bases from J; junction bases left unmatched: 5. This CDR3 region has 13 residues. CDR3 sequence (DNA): TGCGCCAGCAGTACAGGGGCCGGAGAGACCCAGTACTTC. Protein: CASSTGAGETQYF.

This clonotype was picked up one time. In DNA form, the CDR3 reads TGTGCCAGCAGCTTAAGGACTAGCGGGAGTTCCAGGGAGCTGTTTTTT. It encodes CASSLRTSGSSRELFF. The V and J genes are TRBV7-2 and TRBJ2-2; 13 bases line up with TRBD2. Germline V gives CDR1 SGHTA, CDR2 FQGNSA. Trimming removed 2 bases from V and 9 bases from J; junction bases left unmatched: 6. CDR3 length equals 16 residues.

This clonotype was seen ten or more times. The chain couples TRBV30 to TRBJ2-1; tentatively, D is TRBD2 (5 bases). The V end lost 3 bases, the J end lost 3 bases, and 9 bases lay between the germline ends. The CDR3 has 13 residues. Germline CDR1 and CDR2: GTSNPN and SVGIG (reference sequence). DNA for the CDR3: TGTGCCTGGAGCGAAGGACTCTACAATGAGCAGTTCTTC. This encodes CAWSEGLYNEQFF.

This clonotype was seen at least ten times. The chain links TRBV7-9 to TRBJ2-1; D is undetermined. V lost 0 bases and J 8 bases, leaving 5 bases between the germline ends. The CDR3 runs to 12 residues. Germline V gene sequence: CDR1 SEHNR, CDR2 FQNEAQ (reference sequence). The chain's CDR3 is CASSLAGYEQFF. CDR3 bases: TGTGCCAGCAGCTTAGCTGGATATGAGCAGTTCTTC.

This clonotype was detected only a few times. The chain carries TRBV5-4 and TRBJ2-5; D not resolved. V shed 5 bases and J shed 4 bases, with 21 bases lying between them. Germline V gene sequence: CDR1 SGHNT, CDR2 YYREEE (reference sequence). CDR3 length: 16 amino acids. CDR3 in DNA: TGTGCCAGCAGTCCAGAAAAGTCCAAAGGTGTAGAGACCCAGTACTTC. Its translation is CASSPEKSKGVETQYF. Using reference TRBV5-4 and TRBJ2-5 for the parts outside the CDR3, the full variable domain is ETGVTQSPTHLIKTRGQQVTLRCSSQSGHNTVSWYQQALGQGPQFIFQYYREEENGRGNFPPRFSGLQFPNYSSELNVNALELDDSALYLCASSPEKSKGVETQYFGPGTRLLVL.

CDR3 in amino acids: CASSISVGEAFF. The CDR3 nucleotides read TGTGCCAGTAGTATCTCGGTTGGTGAAGCTTTCTTT. The J gene is TRBJ1-1, the V gene TRBV19; D is uncertain. The CDR3 totals 12 residues. Trimming took off 3 bases at V and 7 bases at J, with 9 bases between the two ends. The V gene's germline CDR1 is LNHDA and CDR2 SQIVND (reference sequence).

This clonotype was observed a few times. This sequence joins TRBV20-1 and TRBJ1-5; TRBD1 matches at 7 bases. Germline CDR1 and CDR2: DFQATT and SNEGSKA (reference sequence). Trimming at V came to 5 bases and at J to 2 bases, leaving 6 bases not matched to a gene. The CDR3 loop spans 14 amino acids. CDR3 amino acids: CSAQTGSGNQPQHF. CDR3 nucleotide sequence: TGCAGTGCTCAGACAGGGTCGGGCAATCAGCCCCAGCATTTT.

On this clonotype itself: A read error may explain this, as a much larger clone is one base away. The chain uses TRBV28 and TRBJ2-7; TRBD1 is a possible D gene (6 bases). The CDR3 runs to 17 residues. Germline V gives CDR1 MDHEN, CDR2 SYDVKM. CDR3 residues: CAGSLGVGGPKSDEQYF. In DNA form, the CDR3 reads TGTGCCGGCAGTTTAGGGGTAGGGGGACCTAAATCCGACGAGCAGTACTTC.

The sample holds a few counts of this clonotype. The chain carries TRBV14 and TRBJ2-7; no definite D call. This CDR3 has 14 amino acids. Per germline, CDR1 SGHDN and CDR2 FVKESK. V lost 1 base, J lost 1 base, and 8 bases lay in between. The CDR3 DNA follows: TGTGCCAGCAGCCAAGTTGTCGGATCCTACGAGCAGTACTTC. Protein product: CASSQVVGSYEQYF.

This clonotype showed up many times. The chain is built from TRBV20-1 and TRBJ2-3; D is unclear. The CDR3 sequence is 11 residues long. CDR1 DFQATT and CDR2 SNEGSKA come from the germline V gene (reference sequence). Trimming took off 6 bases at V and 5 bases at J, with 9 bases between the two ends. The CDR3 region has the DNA TGCAGTGCGCTACTCGGAGATACGCAGTATTTT. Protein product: CSALLGDTQYF.

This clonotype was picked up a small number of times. CDR3 DNA sequence: TGTGCCAGCAGCTTAGGGGGTCGAGGGGTGGGTGAAGCTTTCTTT. Protein: CASSLGGRGVGEAFF. The chain combines TRBV7-9 with TRBJ1-1; possible D gene TRBD1, 5 bases. Germline lookup yields CDR1 SEHNR and CDR2 FQNEAQ (reference sequence). CDR3 length: 15 amino acids. The V end lost 1 base, the J end lost 7 bases, and 16 bases lay between the germline ends.

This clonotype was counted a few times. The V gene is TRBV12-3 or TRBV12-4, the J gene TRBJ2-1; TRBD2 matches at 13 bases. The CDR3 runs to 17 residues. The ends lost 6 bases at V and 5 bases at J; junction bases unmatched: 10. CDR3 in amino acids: CASSLGLAGPVNNEQFF. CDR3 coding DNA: TGTGCCAGCAGCCTGGGACTAGCGGGGCCCGTTAACAATGAGCAGTTCTTC.

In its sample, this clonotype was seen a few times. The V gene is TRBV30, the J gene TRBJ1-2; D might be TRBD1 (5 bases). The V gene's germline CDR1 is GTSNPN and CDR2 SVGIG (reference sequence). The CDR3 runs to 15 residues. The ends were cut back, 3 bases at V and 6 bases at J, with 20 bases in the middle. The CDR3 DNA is TGTGCCTGGAGCCGTCGGGACCCCCTGAGGGATGGCTACACCTTC. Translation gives CAWSRRDPLRDGYTF.

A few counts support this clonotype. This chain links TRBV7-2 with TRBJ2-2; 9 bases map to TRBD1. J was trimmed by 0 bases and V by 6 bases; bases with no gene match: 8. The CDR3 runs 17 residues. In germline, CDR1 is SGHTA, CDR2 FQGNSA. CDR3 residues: CASRPGQGHSNTGELFF. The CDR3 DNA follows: TGTGCCAGCAGACCGGGACAGGGTCATTCGAACACCGGGGAGCTGTTTTTT.

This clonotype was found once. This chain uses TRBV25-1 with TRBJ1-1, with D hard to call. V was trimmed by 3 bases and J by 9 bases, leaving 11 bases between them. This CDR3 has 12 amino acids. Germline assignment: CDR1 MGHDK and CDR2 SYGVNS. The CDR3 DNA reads TGTGCCAGCAGTGAGTGGGCAGGAAAAGCTTTCTTT. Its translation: CASSEWAGKAFF.

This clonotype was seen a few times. In DNA, the CDR3 is TGTGCCAGCATGCAGGGGAGGTCTAATGAAAAACTGTTTTTT. This sequence encodes CASMQGRSNEKLFF. The chain recombines TRBV2 with TRBJ1-4, with D possibly matching TRBD1 (6 bases). The V end was cut by 7 bases, the J end by 3 bases, with 12 bases between. The germline V gene has CDR1 SNHLY and CDR2 FYNNEI. The CDR3 contains 14 residues.

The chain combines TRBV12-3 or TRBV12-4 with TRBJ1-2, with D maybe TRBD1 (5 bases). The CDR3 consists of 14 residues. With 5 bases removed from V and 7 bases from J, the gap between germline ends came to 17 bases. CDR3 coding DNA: TGTGCCAGCAGTCTGGGACGGGTTGTGGGTGGCTACACCTTC. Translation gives CASSLGRVVGGYTF.

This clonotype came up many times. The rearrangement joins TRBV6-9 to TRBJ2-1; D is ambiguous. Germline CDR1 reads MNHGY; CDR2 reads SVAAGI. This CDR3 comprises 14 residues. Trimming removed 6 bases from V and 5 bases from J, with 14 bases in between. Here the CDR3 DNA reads TGTGCCAGCAGGGTAGAGGTATCTGACAATGAGCAGTTCTTC. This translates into CASRVEVSDNEQFF.

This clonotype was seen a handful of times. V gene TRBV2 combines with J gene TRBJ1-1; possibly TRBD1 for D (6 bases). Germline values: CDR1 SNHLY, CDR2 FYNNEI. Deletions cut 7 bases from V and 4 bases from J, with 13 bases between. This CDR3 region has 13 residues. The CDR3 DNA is TGTGCCAGCAAGGGGGAAAGGGTCACTGAAGCTTTCTTT. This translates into CASKGERVTEAFF.

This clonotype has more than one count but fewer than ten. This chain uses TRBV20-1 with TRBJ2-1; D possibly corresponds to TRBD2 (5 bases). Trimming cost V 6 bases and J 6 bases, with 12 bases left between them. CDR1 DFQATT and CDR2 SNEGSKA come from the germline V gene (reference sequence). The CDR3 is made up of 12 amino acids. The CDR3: CSALVASNEQFF. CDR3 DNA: TGCAGTGCACTTGTAGCGAGCAATGAGCAGTTCTTC.

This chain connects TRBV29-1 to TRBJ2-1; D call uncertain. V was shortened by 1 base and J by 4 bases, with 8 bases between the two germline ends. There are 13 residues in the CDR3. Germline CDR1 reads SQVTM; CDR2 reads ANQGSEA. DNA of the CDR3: TGCAGCGTTGAAGTCCAAGCTTACAATGAGCAGTTCTTC. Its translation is CSVEVQAYNEQFF.

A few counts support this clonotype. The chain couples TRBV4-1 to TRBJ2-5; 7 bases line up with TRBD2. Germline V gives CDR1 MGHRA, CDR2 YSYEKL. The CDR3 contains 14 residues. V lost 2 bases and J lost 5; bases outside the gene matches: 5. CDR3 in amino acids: CASSQLGRGETQYF. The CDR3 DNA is TGCGCCAGCAGCCAACTAGGGAGGGGCGAGACCCAGTACTTC.

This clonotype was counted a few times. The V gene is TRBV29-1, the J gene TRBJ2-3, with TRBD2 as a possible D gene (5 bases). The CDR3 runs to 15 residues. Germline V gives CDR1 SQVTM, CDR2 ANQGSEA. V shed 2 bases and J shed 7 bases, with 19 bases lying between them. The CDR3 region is CSVESVSVLPYTQYF. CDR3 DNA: TGCAGCGTTGAAAGCGTTAGCGTCCTCCCTTATACGCAGTATTTT.